Given below is one TCR beta chain in context. The CDR3 has 15 amino acids. Trimming stripped 0 bases from V and 9 bases from J, with 16 bases between. The germline gives CDR1 SGHNT, CDR2 YYREEE (reference sequence). Data came from immunoSEQ multiplex PCR; TCRdb stores just in-frame clones and leaves some out. Found here are about 240,000 clones, approximately 85% of them singletons; the top ten hold 5% to 6.5%. The data were taken from a study of blood T cell repertoires in COVID-19. The TCR sequence derives from a man in his fifties with COVID-19, enrolled during active disease. The V call is TRBV5-4, the J call TRBJ2-1; weak D call: TRBD2 (6 bases). Sequencing used peripheral blood. CDR3 loop: CASSLGGGAGTEQFF. CDR3 nucleotide sequence: TGTGCCAGCAGCTTGGGTGGAGGAGCGGGCACTGAGCAGTTCTTC.